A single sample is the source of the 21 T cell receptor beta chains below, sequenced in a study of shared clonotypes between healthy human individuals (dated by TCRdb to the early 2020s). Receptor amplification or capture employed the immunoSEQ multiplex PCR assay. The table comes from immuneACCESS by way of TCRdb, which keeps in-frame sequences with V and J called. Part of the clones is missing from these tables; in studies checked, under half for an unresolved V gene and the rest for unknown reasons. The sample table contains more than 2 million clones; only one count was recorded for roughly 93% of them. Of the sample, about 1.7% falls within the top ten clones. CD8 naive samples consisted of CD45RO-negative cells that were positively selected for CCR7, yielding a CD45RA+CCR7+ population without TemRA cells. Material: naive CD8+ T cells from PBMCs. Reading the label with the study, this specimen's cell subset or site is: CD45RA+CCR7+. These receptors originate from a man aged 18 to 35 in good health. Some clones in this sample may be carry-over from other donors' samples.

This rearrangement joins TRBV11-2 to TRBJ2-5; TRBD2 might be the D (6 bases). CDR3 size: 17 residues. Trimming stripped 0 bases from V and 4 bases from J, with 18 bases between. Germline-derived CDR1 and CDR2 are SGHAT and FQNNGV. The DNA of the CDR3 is TGTGCCAGCAGCTTAGATCGTGGCGGGGCCCTTCGAGAGACCCAGTACTTC. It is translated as CASSLDRGGALRETQYF. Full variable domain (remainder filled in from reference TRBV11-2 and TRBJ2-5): EAGVAQSPRYKIIEKRQSVAFWCNPISGHATLYWYQQILGQGPKLLIQFQNNGVVDDSQLPKDRFSAERLKGVDSTLKIQPAKLEDSAVYLCASSLDRGGALRETQYFGPGTRLLVL.

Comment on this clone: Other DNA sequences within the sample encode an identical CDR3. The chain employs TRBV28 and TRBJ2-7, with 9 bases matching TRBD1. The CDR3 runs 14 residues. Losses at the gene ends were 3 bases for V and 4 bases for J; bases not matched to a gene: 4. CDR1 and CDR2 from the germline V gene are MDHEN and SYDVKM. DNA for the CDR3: TGTGCCAGCAGTTTCGGGGGACAGGGTTACGAGCAGTACTTC. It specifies CASSFGGQGYEQYF.

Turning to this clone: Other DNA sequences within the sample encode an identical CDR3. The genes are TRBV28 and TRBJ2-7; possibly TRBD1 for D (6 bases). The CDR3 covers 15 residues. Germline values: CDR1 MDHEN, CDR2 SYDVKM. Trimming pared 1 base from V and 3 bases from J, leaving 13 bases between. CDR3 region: CASSLSGQGFYEQYF. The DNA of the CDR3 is TGTGCCAGCAGTTTATCCGGGCAGGGGTTCTACGAGCAGTACTTC.

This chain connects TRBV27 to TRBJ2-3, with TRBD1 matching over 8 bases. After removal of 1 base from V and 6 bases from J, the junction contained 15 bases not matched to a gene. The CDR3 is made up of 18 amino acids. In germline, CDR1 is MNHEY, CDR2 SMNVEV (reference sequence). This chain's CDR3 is CASSLYYPGQEGPDTQYF. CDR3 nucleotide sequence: TGTGCCAGCAGTTTATACTACCCGGGACAGGAGGGCCCGGATACGCAGTATTTT.

This chain's CDR3 is CASSPIDRAGLSQHF. In DNA, the CDR3 is TGTGCCAGCAGTCCCATTGACAGGGCTGGTTTGTCCCAGCATTTT. V usage is TRBV27 and J usage is TRBJ1-5, with 7 bases identical to TRBD1. Germline V gene lookup returns CDR1 MNHEY and CDR2 SMNVEV (reference sequence). This CDR3 spans 15 amino acids. The V segment lost 5 bases and the J segment 11 bases; nucleotides outside the gene matches: 15.

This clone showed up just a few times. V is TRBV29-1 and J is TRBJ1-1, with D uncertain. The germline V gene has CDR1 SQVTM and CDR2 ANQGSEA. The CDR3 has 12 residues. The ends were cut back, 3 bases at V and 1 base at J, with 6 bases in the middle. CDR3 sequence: CSVDGWNTEAFF. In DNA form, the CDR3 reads TGCAGCGTTGATGGGTGGAACACTGAAGCTTTCTTT.

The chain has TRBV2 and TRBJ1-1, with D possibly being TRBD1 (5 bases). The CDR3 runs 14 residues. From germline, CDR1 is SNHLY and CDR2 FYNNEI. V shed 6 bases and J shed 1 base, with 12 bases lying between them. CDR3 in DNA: TGTGCCAGCAGCTGGGTAGGGGAGAACACTGAAGCTTTCTTT. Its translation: CASSWVGENTEAFF.

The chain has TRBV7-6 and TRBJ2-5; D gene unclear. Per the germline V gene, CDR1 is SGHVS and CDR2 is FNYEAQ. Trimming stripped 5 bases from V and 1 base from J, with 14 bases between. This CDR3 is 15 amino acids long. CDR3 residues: CASSLLQTPQETQYF. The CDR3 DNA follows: TGTGCCAGCAGCCTTCTGCAGACGCCCCAAGAGACCCAGTACTTC.

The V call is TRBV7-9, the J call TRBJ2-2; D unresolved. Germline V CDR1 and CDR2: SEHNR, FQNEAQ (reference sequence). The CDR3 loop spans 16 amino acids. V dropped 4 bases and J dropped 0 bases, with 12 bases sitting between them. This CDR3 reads CASSYGRPTNTGELFF. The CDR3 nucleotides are TGTGCCAGCAGCTACGGACGGCCAACGAACACCGGGGAGCTGTTTTTT. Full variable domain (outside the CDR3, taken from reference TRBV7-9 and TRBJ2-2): DTGVSQNPRHKITKRGQNVTFRCDPISEHNRLYWYRQTLGQGPEFLTYFQNEAQLEKSRLLSDRFSAERPKGSFSTLEIQRTEQGDSAMYLCASSYGRPTNTGELFFGEGSRLTVL.

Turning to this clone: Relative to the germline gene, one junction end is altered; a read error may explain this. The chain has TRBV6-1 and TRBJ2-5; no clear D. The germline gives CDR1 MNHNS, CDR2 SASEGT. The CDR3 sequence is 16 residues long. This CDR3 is CASSEDLGWVQGTQYF. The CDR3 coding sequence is TGTGCCAGCAGTGAAGATTTAGGATGGGTACAAGGGACCCAGTACTTC.

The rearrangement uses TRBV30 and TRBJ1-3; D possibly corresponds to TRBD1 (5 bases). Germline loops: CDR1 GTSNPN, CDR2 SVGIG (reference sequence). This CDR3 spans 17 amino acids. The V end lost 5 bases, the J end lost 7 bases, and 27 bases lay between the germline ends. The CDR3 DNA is TGTGCCTGGGCCGGCTACCCTGGACGGGGCCGGGGGAACACCATATATTTT. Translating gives CAWAGYPGRGRGNTIYF.

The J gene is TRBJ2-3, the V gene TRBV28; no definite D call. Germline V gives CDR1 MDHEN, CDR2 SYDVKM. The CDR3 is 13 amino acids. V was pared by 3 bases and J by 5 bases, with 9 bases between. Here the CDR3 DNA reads TGTGCCAGCAGTTTGCTCGTCCAAGATACGCAGTATTTT. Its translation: CASSLLVQDTQYF.

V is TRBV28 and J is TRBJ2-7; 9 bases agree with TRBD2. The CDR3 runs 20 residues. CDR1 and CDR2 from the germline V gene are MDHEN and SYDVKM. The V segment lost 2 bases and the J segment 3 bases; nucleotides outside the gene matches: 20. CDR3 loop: CASSLGVAGESLGGVYEQYF. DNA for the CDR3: TGTGCCAGCAGTTTAGGGGTAGCGGGAGAATCTTTGGGGGGAGTCTACGAGCAGTACTTC.

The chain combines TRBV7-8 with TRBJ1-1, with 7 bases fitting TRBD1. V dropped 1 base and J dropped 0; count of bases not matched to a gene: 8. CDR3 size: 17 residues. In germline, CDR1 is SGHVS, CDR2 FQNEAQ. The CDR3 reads CASSLVATGNMNTEAFF. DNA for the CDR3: TGTGCCAGCAGCTTAGTTGCGACAGGGAACATGAACACTGAAGCTTTCTTT.

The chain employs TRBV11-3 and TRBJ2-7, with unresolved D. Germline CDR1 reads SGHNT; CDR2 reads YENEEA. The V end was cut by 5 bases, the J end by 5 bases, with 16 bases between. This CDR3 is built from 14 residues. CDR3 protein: CASSPRSSRDEQYF. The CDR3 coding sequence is TGTGCCAGCAGCCCACGCTCGTCTCGGGACGAGCAGTACTTC.

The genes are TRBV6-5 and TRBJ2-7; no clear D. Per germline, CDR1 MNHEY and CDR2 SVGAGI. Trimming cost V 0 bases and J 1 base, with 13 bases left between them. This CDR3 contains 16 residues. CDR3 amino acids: CASSYSIGTESYEQYF. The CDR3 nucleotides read TGTGCCAGCAGTTACTCGATCGGTACGGAATCCTACGAGCAGTACTTC.

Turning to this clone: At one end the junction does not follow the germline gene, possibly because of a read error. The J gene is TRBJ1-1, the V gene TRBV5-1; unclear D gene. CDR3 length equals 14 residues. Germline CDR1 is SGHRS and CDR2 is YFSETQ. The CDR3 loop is CASSLDGSHTEAFF. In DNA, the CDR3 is TGCGCCAGCAGTTTGGATGGCAGCCACACTGAAGCTTTCTTT. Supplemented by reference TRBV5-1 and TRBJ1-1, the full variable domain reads KAGVTQTPRYLIKTRGQQVTLSCSPISGHRSVSWYQQTPGQGLQFLFEYFSETQRNKGNFPGRFSGRQFSNSRSEMNVSTLELGDSALYLCASSLDGSHTEAFFGQGTRLTVV.

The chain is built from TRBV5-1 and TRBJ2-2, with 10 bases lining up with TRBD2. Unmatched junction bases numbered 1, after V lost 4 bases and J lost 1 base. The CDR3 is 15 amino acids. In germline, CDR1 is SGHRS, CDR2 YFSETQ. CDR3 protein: CASSRLAGNTGELFF. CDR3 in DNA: TGCGCCAGCAGCCGACTAGCGGGGAACACCGGGGAGCTGTTTTTT.

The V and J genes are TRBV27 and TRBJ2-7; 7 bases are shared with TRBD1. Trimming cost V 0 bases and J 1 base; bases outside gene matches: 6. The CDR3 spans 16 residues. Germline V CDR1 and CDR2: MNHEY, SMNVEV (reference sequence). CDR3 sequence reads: CASSLSLGQKSYEQYF. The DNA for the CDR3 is TGTGCCAGCAGTTTATCGTTGGGACAGAAGTCCTACGAGCAGTACTTC.

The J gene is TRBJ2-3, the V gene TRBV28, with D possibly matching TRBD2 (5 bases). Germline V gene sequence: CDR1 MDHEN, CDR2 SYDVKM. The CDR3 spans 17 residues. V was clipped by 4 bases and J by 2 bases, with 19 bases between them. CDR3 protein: CASSSALAGYLTDTQYF. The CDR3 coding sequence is TGTGCCAGCAGTTCCGCCCTAGCCGGATATCTCACAGATACGCAGTATTTT.

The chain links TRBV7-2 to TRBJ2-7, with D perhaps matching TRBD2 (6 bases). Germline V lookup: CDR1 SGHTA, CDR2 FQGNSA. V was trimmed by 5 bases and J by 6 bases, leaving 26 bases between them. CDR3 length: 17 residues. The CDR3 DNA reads TGTGCCAGCAGCGCCCGGGGGTCGGGACGGGTTGACCGCGAGCAGTACTTC. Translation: CASSARGSGRVDREQYF.